The entry below gives a single T cell receptor (beta chain) sequence along with its context. J was trimmed by 4 bases and V by 3 bases; bases with no gene match: 8. CDR1 is LNHDA, CDR2 SQIVND, per germline (reference sequence). The CDR3 is made up of 15 amino acids. Method: immunoSEQ multiplex PCR; TCRdb's copy keeps in-frame clones and lacks some. The table records a few hundred thousand clones, about 86% of them present only once. This entry belongs to a study of blood T cell repertoires in COVID-19. Overall study: The origin of the acute and convalescent COVID-19 samples was the United States, Italy and Spain.

This TCR was recovered from a woman aged 45 to 65 with COVID-19, enrolled during active disease. Sequencing was done on a sample of peripheral blood. This chain uses TRBV19 with TRBJ1-2; TRBD1 agrees at 7 bases. The CDR3 here is CASSIVGGLTYGYTF. The CDR3 coding sequence is TGTGCCAGTAGTATCGTAGGGGGCCTCACCTATGGCTACACCTTC.